The 20 T cell receptor beta chains listed next were all sequenced from one sample in a study of T-cell memory formation after mild COVID-19 (dated by TCRdb to the early 2020s). Libraries were constructed by 5' RACE. Sequencing used an Illumina NovaSeq 6000. TCRdb trimmed the raw reads at Q25, called clones with MiXCR and kept productive beta chains. A single entry per CDR3 protein holds the most common genes and DNA from its merged rows. This sample comprises roughly 600,000 distinct CDR3 sequences, 15% to 20% of them detected only once. Of the sample, approximately 12% falls within the top ten clones. Source material: PBMCs or a T cell subset sorted from them (not recorded which). The receptors come from an adult woman who had mild COVID-19 (a few samples of this study predate the infection). The sample titles of this study are shuffled in the database, so cell type and time point are left out; the donor was told from shared clones.

The chain uses TRBV24-1 and TRBJ2-1; TRBD2 agrees at 11 bases. Germline V gene data show CDR1 as KGHDR and CDR2 as SFDVKD. After removal of 3 bases from V and 9 bases from J, the junction contained 12 bases not matched to a gene. This CDR3 comprises 17 residues. CDR3 coding DNA: TGTGCCACCAGTGATCCCCGAGGGGATAGCGGGAGGGCTGAGCAGTTCTTC. This gives the protein CATSDPRGDSGRAEQFF.

The chain combines TRBV24-1 with TRBJ2-2; unclear D gene. The CDR3 is 13 residues long. Trimming removed 5 bases from V and 5 bases from J, with 8 bases in between. Per the germline V gene, CDR1 is KGHDR and CDR2 is SFDVKD. The CDR3 is CATSGSATGELFF. The CDR3 nucleotides are TGTGCCACCAGTGGTTCAGCGACCGGGGAGCTGTTTTTT.

A single count supports this clonotype. The chain combines TRBV7-9 with TRBJ1-4, with TRBD1 matching 7 bases. The V gene's germline CDR1 is SEHNR and CDR2 FQNEAQ (reference sequence). Trimming cost V 5 bases and J 5 bases; bases outside gene matches: 11. The CDR3 runs 16 residues. DNA of the CDR3: TGTGCCAGCAGCCACCCCCTGACAGGGCCGAATGAAAAACTGTTTTTT. Residues: CASSHPLTGPNEKLFF.

This sequence joins TRBV5-6 and TRBJ1-5; D is unclear. The ends were cut back, 0 bases at V and 0 bases at J, with 7 bases in the middle. This CDR3 spans 15 amino acids. The V gene's germline CDR1 is SGHDT and CDR2 YYEEEE. Here the CDR3 DNA reads TGTGCCAGCAGCTTGGCCAGTCTTAGCAATCAGCCCCAGCATTTT. Residues: CASSLASLSNQPQHF. Full variable domain (missing parts from reference TRBV5-6 and TRBJ1-5): DAGVTQSPTHLIKTRGQQVTLRCSPKSGHDTVSWYQQALGQGPQFIFQYYEEEERQRGNFPDRFSGHQFPNYSSELNVNALLLGDSALYLCASSLASLSNQPQHFGDGTRLSIL.

The rearrangement joins TRBV6-5 to TRBJ1-1; D is unresolved. V was trimmed by 9 bases and J by 4 bases, leaving 15 bases between them. The CDR3 loop spans 13 amino acids. The germline V gene has CDR1 MNHEY and CDR2 SVGAGI. In nucleotides, the CDR3 is TGTGCCAGTTCACGGCCCAGGAGCACTGAAGCTTTCTTT. Encoded protein: CASSRPRSTEAFF.

The V gene is TRBV18, the J gene TRBJ1-1; TRBD1 aligns across 9 bases. Per the germline V gene, CDR1 is KGHSH and CDR2 is LQKENI. CDR3 length equals 16 residues. J was trimmed by 6 bases and V by 1 base; bases with no gene match: 9. CDR3 nucleotides: TGTGCCAGCTCACCACAGAGGGGGACAGGGTCCTCTGAAGCTTTCTTT. It yields the protein CASSPQRGTGSSEAFF.

The rearrangement links TRBV9 to TRBJ1-6; D is ambiguous. CDR1 and CDR2 from the germline V gene are SGDLS and YYNGEE. The CDR3 contains 15 residues. Trimming pared 4 bases from V and 6 bases from J, leaving 14 bases between. The chain's CDR3 is CASSTGPYGNSPLHF. CDR3 nucleotide sequence: TGTGCCAGCAGCACCGGACCCTACGGTAATTCACCCCTCCACTTT.

The J gene is TRBJ1-5, the V gene TRBV7-9; TRBD1 might be the D (6 bases). The CDR3 totals 14 residues. V was trimmed by 5 bases and J by 7 bases, leaving 15 bases between them. CDR1 is SEHNR and CDR2 is FQNEAQ in the germline V gene (reference sequence). CDR3 region: CASSPGTIHQPQHF. CDR3 DNA: TGTGCCAGCAGCCCCGGGACAATTCACCAGCCCCAGCATTTT. The whole variable domain, remainder taken from reference TRBV7-9 and TRBJ1-5, is DTGVSQNPRHKITKRGQNVTFRCDPISEHNRLYWYRQTLGQGPEFLTYFQNEAQLEKSRLLSDRFSAERPKGSFSTLEIQRTEQGDSAMYLCASSPGTIHQPQHFGDGTRLSIL.

The gene calls are TRBV12-3 or TRBV12-4 and TRBJ1-2; the D gene is possibly TRBD1 (5 bases). Trimming removed 10 bases from V and 2 bases from J, with 11 bases in between. This CDR3 contains 12 residues. The CDR3 nucleotides read TGTGCCACCGTAAGGGACAACTATGGCTACACCTTC. It codes for CATVRDNYGYTF.

The chain employs TRBV14 and TRBJ2-7; D uncertain. V lost 1 base and J 3 bases, leaving 13 bases between the germline ends. This CDR3 has 15 residues. The germline CDR1 and CDR2 sequences are SGHDN and FVKESK. CDR3 sequence: CASSQGKGSFYEQYF. The CDR3 DNA follows: TGTGCCAGCAGCCAAGGCAAGGGATCCTTCTACGAGCAGTACTTC.

This clonotype was observed a handful of times. J is TRBJ2-7 and V is TRBV5-1, with D uncertain. This CDR3 is 14 amino acids long. Germline V gene lookup returns CDR1 SGHRS and CDR2 YFSETQ. The V and J ends lost 0 bases and 2 bases respectively, with 9 bases between them. CDR3 sequence (DNA): TGCGCCAGCAGCTTGGATCAGTGGCCCTACGAGCAGTACTTC. Translation: CASSLDQWPYEQYF.

This clonotype was observed a handful of times. The CDR3 DNA reads as TGTGCCAGCAGCACCCCCAGGGGGCGATCCTACGAGCAGTACTTC. This encodes CASSTPRGRSYEQYF. The chain employs TRBV7-9 and TRBJ2-7; 8 nucleotides match TRBD1. With 5 bases clipped from V and 1 base from J, the junction kept 7 bases outside the gene matches. The CDR3 loop spans 15 amino acids. The germline V gene encodes CDR1 SEHNR and CDR2 FQNEAQ (reference sequence).

The chain joins TRBV18 to TRBJ1-4, with D perhaps TRBD1 (6 bases). The V gene's germline CDR1 is KGHSH and CDR2 LQKENI. The CDR3 length is 16 residues. V was cut by 2 bases and J by 0 bases, with 10 bases left in between. CDR3 sequence reads: CASSPRRDTTNEKLFF. CDR3 nucleotides: TGTGCCAGCTCACCAAGACGGGACACAACTAATGAAAAACTGTTTTTT.

This clonotype has only a few counts. V usage is TRBV5-1 and J usage is TRBJ2-1, with 8 bases fitting TRBD2. The CDR3 covers 16 residues. Trimming cost V 2 bases and J 7 bases; bases outside gene matches: 11. The germline CDR1 and CDR2 sequences are SGHRS and YFSETQ. CDR3 region: CASSLGRLARGNEQFF. The CDR3 nucleotides read TGCGCCAGCAGCTTAGGCAGACTAGCGCGAGGGAATGAGCAGTTCTTC.

In this sample, this clonotype turned up many times. V usage is TRBV6-2 or TRBV6-3 and J usage is TRBJ2-3, with TRBD2 matching 7 bases. The V gene end was trimmed by 2 bases and the J gene end by 2 bases; junction bases not matched to a gene: 19. CDR1 MNHEY and CDR2 SVGEGT come from the germline V gene. The CDR3 totals 20 residues. CDR3 region: CASSYHLAEAREAPTDTQYF. The CDR3 DNA reads TGTGCCAGCAGTTACCATCTCGCTGAGGCCCGGGAGGCTCCCACAGATACGCAGTATTTT.

This clonotype showed up just a few times. CDR3 coding DNA: TGTGCCTGGCGGAGGGGGGCCTACGAGCAGTACTTC. This encodes CAWRRGAYEQYF. This chain uses TRBV30 with TRBJ2-7, with D perhaps given as TRBD1 or TRBD2 (6 bases each). The CDR3 runs 12 residues. Trimming removed 5 bases at V and 2 bases at J, with 10 bases between. Per germline, CDR1 GTSNPN and CDR2 SVGIG (reference sequence).

This clonotype came up many times. The rearrangement joins TRBV12-3 or TRBV12-4 to TRBJ2-5; D gene unclear. CDR3 length: 12 residues. The V end was cut by 4 bases, the J end by 4 bases, with 7 bases between. CDR3 sequence: CASSSPGETQYF. CDR3 DNA: TGTGCCAGCAGTTCCCCGGGAGAGACCCAGTACTTC.

The sample holds many counts of this clonotype. This chain uses TRBV7-6 with TRBJ2-7; no reliable D call. This CDR3 comprises 12 residues. Germline-derived CDR1 and CDR2 are SGHVS and FNYEAQ. V lost 5 bases and J lost 1, with 6 bases in between. The CDR3 reads CASSAGSYEQYF. As DNA, the CDR3 is TGTGCCAGCAGCGCCGGGTCCTACGAGCAGTACTTC.

The rearrangement joins TRBV16 to TRBJ1-2; D gene uncertain. The CDR3 is made up of 13 amino acids. In germline, CDR1 is KGHSY, CDR2 FQNENV. Trimming took 5 bases from V and 4 from J, leaving 11 bases between them. CDR3 amino acids: CASSLGPAYGYTF. The CDR3 nucleotides read TGTGCCAGCAGCTTGGGCCCAGCCTATGGCTACACCTTC.

A few counts support this clonotype. This chain joins TRBV24-1 and TRBJ2-7; 7 bases map to TRBD1. Germline V gene data show CDR1 as KGHDR and CDR2 as SFDVKD. The V gene end was trimmed by 2 bases and the J gene end by 3 bases; junction bases not matched to a gene: 9. This CDR3 has 16 residues. The CDR3 loop reads CATSDSRAGGIYEQYF. CDR3 in DNA: TGTGCCACCAGTGATTCGAGGGCAGGGGGAATCTACGAGCAGTACTTC.